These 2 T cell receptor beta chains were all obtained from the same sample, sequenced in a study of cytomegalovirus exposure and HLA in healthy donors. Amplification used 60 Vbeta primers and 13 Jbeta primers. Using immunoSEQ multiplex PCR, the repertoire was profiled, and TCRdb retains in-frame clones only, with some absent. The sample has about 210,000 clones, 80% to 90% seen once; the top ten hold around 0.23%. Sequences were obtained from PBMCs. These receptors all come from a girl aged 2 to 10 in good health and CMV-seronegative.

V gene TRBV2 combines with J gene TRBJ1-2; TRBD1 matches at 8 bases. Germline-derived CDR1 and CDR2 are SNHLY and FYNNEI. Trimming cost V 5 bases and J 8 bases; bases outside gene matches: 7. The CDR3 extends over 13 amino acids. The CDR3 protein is CASSPDRGEGYTF. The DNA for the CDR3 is TGTGCCAGCAGTCCAGACAGGGGAGAGGGCTACACCTTC.

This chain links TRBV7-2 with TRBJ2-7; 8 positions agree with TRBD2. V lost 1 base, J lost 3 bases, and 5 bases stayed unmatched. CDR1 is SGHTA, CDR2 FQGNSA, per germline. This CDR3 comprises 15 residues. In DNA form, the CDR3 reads TGTGCCAGCAGCTTAGAAGGGACTAGAGGCTACGAGCAGTACTTC. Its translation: CASSLEGTRGYEQYF. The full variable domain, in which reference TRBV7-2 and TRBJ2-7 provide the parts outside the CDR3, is GAGVSQSPSNKVTEKGKDVELRCDPISGHTALYWYRQSLGQGLEFLIYFQGNSAPDKSGLPSDRFSAERTGGSVSTLTIQRTQQEDSAVYLCASSLEGTRGYEQYFGPGTRLTVT.